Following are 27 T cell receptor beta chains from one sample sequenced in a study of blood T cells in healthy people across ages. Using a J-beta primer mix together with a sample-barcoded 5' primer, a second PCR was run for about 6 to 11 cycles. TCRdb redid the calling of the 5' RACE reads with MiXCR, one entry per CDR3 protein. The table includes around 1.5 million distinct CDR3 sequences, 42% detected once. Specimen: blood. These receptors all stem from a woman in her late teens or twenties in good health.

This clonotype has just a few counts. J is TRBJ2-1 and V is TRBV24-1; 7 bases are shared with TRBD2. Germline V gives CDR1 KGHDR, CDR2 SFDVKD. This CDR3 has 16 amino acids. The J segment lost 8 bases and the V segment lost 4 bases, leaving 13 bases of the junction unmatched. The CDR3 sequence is CATSDPTVGGGDEQFF. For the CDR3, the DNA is TGTGCCACCAGTGACCCTACCGTCGGGGGAGGGGATGAGCAGTTCTTC.

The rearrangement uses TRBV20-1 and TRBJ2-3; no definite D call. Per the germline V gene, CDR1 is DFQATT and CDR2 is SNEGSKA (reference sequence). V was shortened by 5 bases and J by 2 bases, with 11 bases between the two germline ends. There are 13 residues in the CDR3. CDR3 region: CSASQAVTDTQYF. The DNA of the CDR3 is TGCAGTGCTTCTCAAGCAGTCACAGATACGCAGTATTTT.

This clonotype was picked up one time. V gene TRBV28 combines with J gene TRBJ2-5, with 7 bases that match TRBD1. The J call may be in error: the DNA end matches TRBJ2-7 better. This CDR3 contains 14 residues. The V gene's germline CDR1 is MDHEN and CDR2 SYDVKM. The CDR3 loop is CASSVVRGPDEQYF. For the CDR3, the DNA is TGTGCCAGCAGTGTTGTTAGGGGGCCGGACGAGCAGTACTTC.

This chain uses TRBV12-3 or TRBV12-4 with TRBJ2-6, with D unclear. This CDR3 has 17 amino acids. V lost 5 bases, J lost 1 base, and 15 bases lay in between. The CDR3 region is CASSLIPGPSGANVLTF. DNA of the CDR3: TGTGCCAGCAGTCTCATCCCCGGGCCTTCTGGGGCCAACGTCCTGACTTTC.

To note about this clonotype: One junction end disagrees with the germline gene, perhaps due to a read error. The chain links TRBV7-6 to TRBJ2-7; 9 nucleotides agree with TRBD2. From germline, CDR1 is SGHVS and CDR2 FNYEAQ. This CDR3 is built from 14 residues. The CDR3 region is CASSLDSGGNEQYF. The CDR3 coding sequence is TGTGCCAGCAGTTTAGATAGCGGGGGTAATGAGCAGTACTTC.

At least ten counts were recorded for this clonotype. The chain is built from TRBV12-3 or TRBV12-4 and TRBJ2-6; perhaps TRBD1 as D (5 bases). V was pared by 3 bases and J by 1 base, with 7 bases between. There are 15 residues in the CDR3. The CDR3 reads CASSFKGSGANVLTF. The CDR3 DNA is TGTGCCAGCAGTTTTAAGGGGTCTGGGGCCAACGTCCTGACTTTC.

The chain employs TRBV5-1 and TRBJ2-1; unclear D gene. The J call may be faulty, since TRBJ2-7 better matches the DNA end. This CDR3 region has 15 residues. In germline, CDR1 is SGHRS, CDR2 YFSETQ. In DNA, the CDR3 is TGCGCCAGCAGCCACCAGCAGGCCGCCTACAATGAGCAGTACTTC. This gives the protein CASSHQQAAYNEQYF.

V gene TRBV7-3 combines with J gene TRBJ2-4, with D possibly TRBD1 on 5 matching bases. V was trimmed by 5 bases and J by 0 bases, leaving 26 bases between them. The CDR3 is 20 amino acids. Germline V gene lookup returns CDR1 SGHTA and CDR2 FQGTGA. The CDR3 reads CASSDLWLDGVRGAKNIQYF. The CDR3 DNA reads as TGTGCCAGCAGCGATCTATGGTTGGACGGAGTTAGGGGAGCCAAAAACATTCAGTACTTC.

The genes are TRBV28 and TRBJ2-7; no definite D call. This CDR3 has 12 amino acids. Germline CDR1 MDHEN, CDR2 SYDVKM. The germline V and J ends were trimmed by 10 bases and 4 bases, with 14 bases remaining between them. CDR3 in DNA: TGTGCCACCAGGAGTTCCACGTACGAGCAGTACTTC. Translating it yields CATRSSTYEQYF.

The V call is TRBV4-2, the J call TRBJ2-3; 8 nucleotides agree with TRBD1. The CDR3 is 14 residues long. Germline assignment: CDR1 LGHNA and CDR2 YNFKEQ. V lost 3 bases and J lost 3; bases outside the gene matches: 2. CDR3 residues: CASSQDRVTDTQYF. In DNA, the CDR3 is TGTGCCAGCAGCCAGGACAGGGTGACAGATACGCAGTATTTT.

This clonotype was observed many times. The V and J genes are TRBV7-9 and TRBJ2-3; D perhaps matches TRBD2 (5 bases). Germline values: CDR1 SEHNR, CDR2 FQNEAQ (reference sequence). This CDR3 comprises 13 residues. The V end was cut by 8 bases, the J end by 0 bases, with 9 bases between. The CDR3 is CASESGSTDTQYF. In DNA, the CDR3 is TGTGCCAGCGAGAGCGGAAGCACAGATACGCAGTATTTT.

CDR3 nucleotide sequence: TGCAGCGTTGAAAGGGACAGGGAGACCCAGTACTTC. It translates to CSVERDRETQYF. V is TRBV29-1 and J is TRBJ2-5, with 8 nucleotides matching TRBD1. There are 12 residues in the CDR3. Germline CDR1 and CDR2: SQVTM and ANQGSEA. V shed 2 bases and J 5 bases; nucleotides not matched to a gene: 1. The whole variable domain, filled in from reference TRBV29-1 and TRBJ2-5, reads SAVISQKPSRDICQRGTSLTIQCQVDSQVTMMFWYRQQPGQSLTLIATANQGSEATYESGFVIDKFPISRPNLTFSTLTVSNMSPEDSSIYLCSVERDRETQYFGPGTRLLVL.

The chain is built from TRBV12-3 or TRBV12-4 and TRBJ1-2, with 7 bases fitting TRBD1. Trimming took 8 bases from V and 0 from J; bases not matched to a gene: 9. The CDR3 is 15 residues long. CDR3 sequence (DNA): TGTGCCAGCCTTAGACGGGACAGTGCTAACTATGGCTACACCTTC. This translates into CASLRRDSANYGYTF.

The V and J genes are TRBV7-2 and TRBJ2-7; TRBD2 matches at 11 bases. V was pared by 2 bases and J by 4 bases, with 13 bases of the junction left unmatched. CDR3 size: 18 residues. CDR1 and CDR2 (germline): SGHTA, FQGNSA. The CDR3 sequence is CASSLFSGRAVNNYEQYF. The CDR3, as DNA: TGTGCCAGCAGCTTATTTAGCGGGAGGGCCGTTAACAATTACGAGCAGTACTTC. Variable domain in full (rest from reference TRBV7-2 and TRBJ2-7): GAGVSQSPSNKVTEKGKDVELRCDPISGHTALYWYRQSLGQGLEFLIYFQGNSAPDKSGLPSDRFSAERTGGSVSTLTIQRTQQEDSAVYLCASSLFSGRAVNNYEQYFGPGTRLTVT.

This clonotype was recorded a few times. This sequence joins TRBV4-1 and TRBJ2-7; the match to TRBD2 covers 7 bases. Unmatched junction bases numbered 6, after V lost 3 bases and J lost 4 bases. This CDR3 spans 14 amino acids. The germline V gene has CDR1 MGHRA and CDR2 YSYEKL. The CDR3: CASSHQWGGYEQYF. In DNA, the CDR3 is TGCGCCAGCAGCCACCAATGGGGAGGGTACGAGCAGTACTTC.

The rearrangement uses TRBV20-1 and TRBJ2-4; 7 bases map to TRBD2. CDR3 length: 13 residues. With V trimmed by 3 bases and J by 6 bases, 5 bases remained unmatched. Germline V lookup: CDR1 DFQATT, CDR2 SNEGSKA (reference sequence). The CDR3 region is CSARGEGGNIQYF. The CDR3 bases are TGCAGTGCTAGGGGGGAGGGTGGAAACATTCAGTACTTC.

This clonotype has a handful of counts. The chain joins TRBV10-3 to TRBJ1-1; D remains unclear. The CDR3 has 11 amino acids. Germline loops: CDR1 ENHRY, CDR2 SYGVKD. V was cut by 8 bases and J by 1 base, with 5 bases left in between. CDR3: CAIQENTEAFF. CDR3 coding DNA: TGTGCCATCCAAGAGAACACTGAAGCTTTCTTT.

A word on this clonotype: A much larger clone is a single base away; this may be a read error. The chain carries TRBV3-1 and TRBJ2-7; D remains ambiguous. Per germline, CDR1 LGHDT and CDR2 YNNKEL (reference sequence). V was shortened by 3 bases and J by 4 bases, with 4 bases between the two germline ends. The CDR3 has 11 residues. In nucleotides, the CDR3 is TGTGCCAGCAGCCAGAAGTACGAGCAGTACTTC. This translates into CASSQKYEQYF.

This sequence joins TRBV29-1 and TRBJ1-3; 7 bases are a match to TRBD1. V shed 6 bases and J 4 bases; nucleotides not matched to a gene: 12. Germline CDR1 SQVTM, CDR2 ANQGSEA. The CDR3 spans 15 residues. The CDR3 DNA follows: TGCAGCGTGCTACAGGGGACGCCGGGAGGAAACACCATATATTTT. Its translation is CSVLQGTPGGNTIYF.

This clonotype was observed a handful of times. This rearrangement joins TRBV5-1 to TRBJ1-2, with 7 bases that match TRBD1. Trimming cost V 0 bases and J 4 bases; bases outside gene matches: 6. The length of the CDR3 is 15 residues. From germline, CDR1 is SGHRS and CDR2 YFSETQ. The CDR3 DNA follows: TGCGCCAGCAGCTTGGAACCGGGACAGATCTATGGCTACACCTTC. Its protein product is CASSLEPGQIYGYTF.

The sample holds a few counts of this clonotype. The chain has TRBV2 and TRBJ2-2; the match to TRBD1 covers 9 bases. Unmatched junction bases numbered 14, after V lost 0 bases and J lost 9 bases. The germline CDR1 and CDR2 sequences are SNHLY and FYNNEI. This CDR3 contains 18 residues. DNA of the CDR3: TGTGCCAGCAGTGAAGCGCTTGGGACAGGGACGTTCGTCAGGGAGCTGTTTTTT. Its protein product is CASSEALGTGTFVRELFF. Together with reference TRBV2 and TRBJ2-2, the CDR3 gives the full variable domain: EPEVTQTPSHQVTQMGQEVILRCVPISNHLYFYWYRQILGQKVEFLVSFYNNEISEKSEIFDDQFSVERPDGSNFTLKIRSTKLEDSAMYFCASSEALGTGTFVRELFFGEGSRLTVL.

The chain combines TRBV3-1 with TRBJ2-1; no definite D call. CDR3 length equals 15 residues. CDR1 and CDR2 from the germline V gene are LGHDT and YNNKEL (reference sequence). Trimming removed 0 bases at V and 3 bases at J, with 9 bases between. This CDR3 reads CASSQDSSDYNEQFF. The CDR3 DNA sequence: TGTGCCAGCAGCCAAGATTCGAGCGACTACAATGAGCAGTTCTTC.

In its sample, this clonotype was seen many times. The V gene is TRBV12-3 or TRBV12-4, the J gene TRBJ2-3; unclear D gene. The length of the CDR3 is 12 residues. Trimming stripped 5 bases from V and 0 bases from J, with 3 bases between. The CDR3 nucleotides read TGTGCCAGCAGTGCTAGCACAGATACGCAGTATTTT. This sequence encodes CASSASTDTQYF.

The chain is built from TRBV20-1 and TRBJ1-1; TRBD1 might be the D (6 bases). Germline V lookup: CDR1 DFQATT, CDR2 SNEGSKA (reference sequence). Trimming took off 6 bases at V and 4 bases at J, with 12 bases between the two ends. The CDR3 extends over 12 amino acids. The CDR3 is CSATQGTTEAFF. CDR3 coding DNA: TGCAGTGCCACACAGGGAACCACTGAAGCTTTCTTT.

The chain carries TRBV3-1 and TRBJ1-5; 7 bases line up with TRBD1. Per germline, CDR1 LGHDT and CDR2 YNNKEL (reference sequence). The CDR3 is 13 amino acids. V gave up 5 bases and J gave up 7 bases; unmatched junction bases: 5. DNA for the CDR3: TGTGCCAGCAGCGACAGGGAAGGACAGCCCCAGCATTTT. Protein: CASSDREGQPQHF.

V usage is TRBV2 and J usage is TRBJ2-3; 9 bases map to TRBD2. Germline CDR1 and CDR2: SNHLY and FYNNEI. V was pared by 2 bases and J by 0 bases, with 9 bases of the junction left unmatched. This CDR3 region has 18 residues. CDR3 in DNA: TGTGCCAGCAGTGAACCAACCGGACTAGCGAGAAGCACAGATACGCAGTATTTT. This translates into CASSEPTGLARSTDTQYF.

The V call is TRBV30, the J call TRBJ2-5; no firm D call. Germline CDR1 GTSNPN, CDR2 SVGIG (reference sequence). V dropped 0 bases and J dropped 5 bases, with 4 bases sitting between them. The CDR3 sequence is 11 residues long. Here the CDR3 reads CAWSVVETQYF. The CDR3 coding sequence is TGTGCCTGGAGTGTAGTGGAGACCCAGTACTTC.